Included here is one TCR beta chain sequence, with context. This CDR3 has 16 residues. Germline V gene sequence: CDR1 MNHEY, CDR2 SVGEGT. Trimming removed 2 bases from V and 4 bases from J, with 17 bases in between. Participant age was roughly 18 to 90 years, and participants resided in about two dozen US areas. Original handling: Counts of nucleated cells, estimated from reference gene primer amplification, were obtained. Repertoires were generated with immunoSEQ multiplex PCR, while TCRdb's copy carries only in-frame clones and drops some. D and trimming were read from the DNA, whereas the V and J calls and clone size are those reported in that table. Of approximately 150,000 clones in the sample, approximately 80% were seen once. These data are taken from a study of blood T cell repertoires in COVID-19.

Input material: PBMCs or T cells enriched from blood (not recorded which). The sequence derives from a man in his sixties or seventies who had been exposed to COVID-19. The V and J genes are TRBV6-2 or TRBV6-3 and TRBJ1-2; perhaps TRBD1 as D (5 bases). CDR3 coding DNA: TGTGCCAGCAGTTACGGGGCGCCGCCCGTCAGCTATGGCTACACCTTC. This gives the protein CASSYGAPPVSYGYTF.